These 27 T cell receptor beta chains originate from one sample sequenced in a study of blood T cell repertoires in COVID-19. TCRdb keeps only in-frame clones here, not all; method: immunoSEQ multiplex PCR. The sample contains roughly 260,000 clones, more than 75% of which appear only once. Material for sequencing was peripheral blood. The receptor source for this set is a middle-aged man who had recovered from COVID-19.

V usage is TRBV9 and J usage is TRBJ2-3; 11 bases match TRBD2. The CDR3 contains 16 residues. Germline-derived CDR1 and CDR2 are SGDLS and YYNGEE. Trimming cost V 2 bases and J 6 bases; bases outside gene matches: 8. The CDR3 reads CASSVPLSGGEDTQYF. The CDR3 DNA reads TGTGCCAGCAGCGTTCCCCTTAGCGGGGGGGAGGATACGCAGTATTTT.

The V gene is TRBV27, the J gene TRBJ2-7; D possibly corresponds to TRBD2 (6 bases). Germline CDR1 MNHEY, CDR2 SMNVEV (reference sequence). The CDR3 has 13 amino acids. Trimming removed 4 bases at V and 5 bases at J, with 12 bases between. The CDR3 nucleotides are TGTGCCAGCAGTTGGGGTGGGGGGAACGAGCAGTACTTC. Translation: CASSWGGGNEQYF.

The chain joins TRBV15 to TRBJ2-3; perhaps TRBD2 as D (6 bases). There are 15 residues in the CDR3. V was pared by 4 bases and J by 1 base, with 12 bases between. The germline V gene encodes CDR1 LNHNV and CDR2 YYDKDF (reference sequence). The CDR3 region is CATSKLGGGTDTQYF. CDR3 sequence (DNA): TGTGCCACCAGCAAACTCGGGGGAGGCACAGATACGCAGTATTTT.

Points on this clone: This same CDR3 is encoded by further DNA sequences in the sample. As DNA, the CDR3 is TGTGCCAGTAGTACAACAGGGGGCGGTCAGCCCCAGCATTTT. Translation: CASSTTGGGQPQHF. The chain is built from TRBV19 and TRBJ1-5; 9 bases are shared with TRBD1. The CDR3 is 14 residues long. After removal of 4 bases from V and 6 bases from J, the junction contained 4 bases not matched to a gene. Germline V gene data show CDR1 as LNHDA and CDR2 as SQIVND (reference sequence).

V and J are TRBV5-1 and TRBJ2-2, with D possibly TRBD2 on 6 matching bases. The germline V gene has CDR1 SGHRS and CDR2 YFSETQ. Trimming left V 1 base short and J 0 bases short, with 10 bases between. This CDR3 contains 16 residues. The CDR3 DNA is TGCGCCAGCAGCTTGAACCCGGGGGCGAACACCGGGGAGCTGTTTTTT. This translates into CASSLNPGANTGELFF.

This chain uses TRBV7-9 with TRBJ2-3, with D perhaps matching TRBD1 (6 bases). CDR1 and CDR2 (germline): SEHNR, FQNEAQ (reference sequence). This CDR3 is 16 amino acids long. V was shortened by 0 bases and J by 1 base, with 11 bases between the two germline ends. The CDR3 protein is CASSLATGLGTDTQYF. Written as DNA, the CDR3 is TGTGCCAGCAGCTTAGCGACAGGACTCGGCACAGATACGCAGTATTTT.

The chain links TRBV29-1 to TRBJ1-3; 11 bases align to TRBD1. The germline CDR1 and CDR2 sequences are SQVTM and ANQGSEA. V dropped 6 bases and J dropped 1; count of bases not matched to a gene: 5. The CDR3 is 15 residues long. The CDR3 loop is CSVRDRGMSGNTIYF. In DNA form, the CDR3 reads TGCAGCGTCCGGGACAGGGGGATGTCTGGAAACACCATATATTTT.

CDR3 DNA: TGCGCCAGCAGCCAATTTGTCGGGACAGCCTCAACTAATGAAAAACTGTTTTTT. It codes for CASSQFVGTASTNEKLFF. The V call is TRBV4-3, the J call TRBJ1-4; 7 bases fit TRBD1. The CDR3 runs 18 residues. V dropped 2 bases and J dropped 0; count of bases not matched to a gene: 9. Germline CDR1 and CDR2: LGHNA and YSLEER.

The chain combines TRBV5-4 with TRBJ1-2, with a tentative D call TRBD1 (6 bases). The CDR3 loop spans 14 amino acids. Trimming left V 0 bases short and J 7 bases short, with 13 bases between. Per the germline V gene, CDR1 is SGHNT and CDR2 is YYREEE (reference sequence). CDR3 sequence reads: CASSLEVGASGYTF. The CDR3 bases are TGTGCCAGCAGCTTGGAGGTGGGGGCGAGTGGCTACACCTTC.

This clone was picked up one time. The chain combines TRBV27 with TRBJ1-1; D is undetermined. CDR3 size: 13 residues. Germline V gives CDR1 MNHEY, CDR2 SMNVEV (reference sequence). V was shortened by 8 bases and J by 1 base, with 11 bases between the two germline ends. The CDR3: CASRVPGNTEAFF. The DNA for the CDR3 is TGTGCCAGCCGTGTTCCGGGGAACACTGAAGCTTTCTTT.

This clone came up a few times. The gene calls are TRBV19 and TRBJ1-2, with 7 bases fitting TRBD1. The V and J ends lost 4 bases and 2 bases, in that order; junction bases with no gene match: 10. The CDR3 has 16 amino acids. Per the germline V gene, CDR1 is LNHDA and CDR2 is SQIVND (reference sequence). CDR3 DNA: TGTGCCAGTAGTAAACCCGACAGGGCCGGAAACTATGGCTACACCTTC. Translation: CASSKPDRAGNYGYTF. Combining the CDR3 with reference TRBV19 and TRBJ1-2 gives the whole variable domain DGGITQSPKYLFRKEGQNVTLSCEQNLNHDAMYWYRQDPGQGLRLIYYSQIVNDFQKGDIAEGYSVSREKKESFPLTVTSAQKNPTAFYLCASSKPDRAGNYGYTFGSGTRLTVV.

Comments on this clone: The junction does not match germline at one end; this may be a read error. V is TRBV19 and J is TRBJ1-2, with TRBD1 matching 10 bases. The CDR3 contains 13 residues. CDR1 and CDR2 from the germline V gene are LNHDA and SQIVND (reference sequence). CDR3 region: CAGRQGAEHGYTF. As DNA, the CDR3 is TGTGCCGGTAGACAGGGGGCAGAGCATGGCTACACCTTC.

V is TRBV3-1 (or the pseudogene TRBV3-2) and J is TRBJ1-6; D call uncertain. V was pared by 1 base and J by 1 base, with 11 bases between. The CDR3 consists of 17 residues. Germline CDR1 is LGHDT and CDR2 is YNNKEL (reference sequence). The CDR3 here is CASSQVPGLSYNSPLHF. CDR3 nucleotide sequence: TGTGCCAGCAGCCAAGTACCGGGGTTGTCCTATAATTCACCCCTCCACTTT.

The rearrangement links TRBV2 to TRBJ2-3; TRBD1 matches 9 bases. The length of the CDR3 is 15 residues. V gave up 6 bases and J gave up 1 base; unmatched junction bases: 5. Germline lookup yields CDR1 SNHLY and CDR2 FYNNEI. The CDR3 DNA reads as TGTGCCAGCAGGCCGGGACAGGGAGGCACAGATACGCAGTATTTT. This sequence encodes CASRPGQGGTDTQYF.

The J gene is TRBJ2-2, the V gene TRBV18; 11 bases agree with TRBD2. CDR1 is KGHSH, CDR2 LQKENI, per germline. The CDR3 loop spans 22 amino acids. J was trimmed by 0 bases and V by 1 base; bases with no gene match: 16. In DNA, the CDR3 is TGTGCCAGCTCACCACAAACATCCAAACCCGGGACTAGCGGAACGAACACCGGGGAGCTGTTTTTT. The encoded protein is CASSPQTSKPGTSGTNTGELFF.

The chain carries TRBV6-5 and TRBJ2-5, with 9 bases aligning to TRBD2. The germline CDR1 and CDR2 sequences are MNHEY and SVGAGI. The CDR3 contains 15 residues. Losses at the gene ends were 11 bases for V and 0 bases for J; bases not matched to a gene: 10. The CDR3 coding sequence is TGTGCCTCCAAACGAGCGGGGGGTAACCAAGAGACCCAGTACTTC. Protein sequence: CASKRAGGNQETQYF.

The V gene is TRBV27, the J gene TRBJ1-4; TRBD1 is a possible D gene (5 bases). Trimming removed 6 bases at V and 5 bases at J, with 13 bases between. The CDR3 extends over 14 amino acids. The germline V gene encodes CDR1 MNHEY and CDR2 SMNVEV (reference sequence). Written as DNA, the CDR3 is TGTGCCAGCAGACCAGGGAGGGAAAATGAAAAACTGTTTTTT. Its translation is CASRPGRENEKLFF.

The chain links TRBV14 to TRBJ2-2; D is possibly TRBD1 (5 bases). The germline gives CDR1 SGHDN, CDR2 FVKESK. The ends were cut back, 4 bases at V and 2 bases at J, with 17 bases in the middle. The CDR3 totals 17 residues. Here the CDR3 reads CASSPFFGQGNTGELFF. The DNA of the CDR3 is TGTGCCAGCAGCCCTTTTTTTGGGCAGGGCAACACCGGGGAGCTGTTTTTT.

The chain links TRBV7-6 to TRBJ1-3; 7 bases map to TRBD1. This CDR3 is built from 17 residues. V lost 0 bases, J lost 3 bases, and 8 bases stayed unmatched. The germline V gene has CDR1 SGHVS and CDR2 FNYEAQ. This chain's CDR3 is CASSLARGQPDGNTIYF. The DNA of the CDR3 is TGTGCCAGCAGCTTAGCACGGGGACAGCCTGATGGAAACACCATATATTTT.

V gene TRBV5-1 combines with J gene TRBJ2-5, with TRBD2 matching over 15 bases. From germline, CDR1 is SGHRS and CDR2 YFSETQ. After removal of 3 bases from V and 3 bases from J, the junction contained 6 bases not matched to a gene. The CDR3 runs to 17 residues. The CDR3 sequence is CASSSGLAGGSKETQYF. The DNA of the CDR3 is TGCGCCAGCAGCTCGGGACTAGCGGGGGGTTCAAAAGAGACCCAGTACTTC.

This chain links TRBV19 with TRBJ2-7; D is perhaps TRBD1 (5 bases). This CDR3 has 17 amino acids. The ends were cut back, 1 base at V and 3 bases at J, with 19 bases in the middle. Per germline, CDR1 LNHDA and CDR2 SQIVND (reference sequence). This CDR3 is CASSIATPKWGIYEQYF. CDR3 DNA sequence: TGTGCCAGTAGTATAGCTACCCCAAAGTGGGGCATCTACGAGCAGTACTTC.

The chain carries TRBV15 and TRBJ2-3, with 7 bases lining up with TRBD2. This CDR3 spans 15 amino acids. The V gene end was trimmed by 5 bases and the J gene end by 3 bases; junction bases not matched to a gene: 8. Germline V CDR1 and CDR2: LNHNV, YYDKDF (reference sequence). This chain's CDR3 is CATSSGRGLTDTQYF. CDR3 DNA sequence: TGTGCCACCAGCTCCGGGCGGGGGTTAACAGATACGCAGTATTTT. The full variable domain, its missing parts supplied by reference TRBV15 and TRBJ2-3, is DAMVIQNPRYQVTQFGKPVTLSCSQTLNHNVMYWYQQKSSQAPKLLFHYYDKDFNNEADTPDNFQSRRPNTSFCFLDIRSPGLGDTAMYLCATSSGRGLTDTQYFGPGTRLTVL.

This clone was detected only once. The V and J genes are TRBV5-8 and TRBJ2-3, with a possible D match to TRBD2 (6 bases). Per germline, CDR1 SGHTS and CDR2 YDEGEE. This CDR3 comprises 15 residues. V lost 4 bases and J 1 base, leaving 13 bases between the germline ends. The CDR3 is CASSPWGLGTDTQYF. CDR3 sequence (DNA): TGTGCCAGCAGCCCTTGGGGACTGGGCACAGATACGCAGTATTTT.

The V call is TRBV19, the J call TRBJ2-5; D possibly corresponds to TRBD2 (6 bases). Germline V gene lookup returns CDR1 LNHDA and CDR2 SQIVND (reference sequence). The V end was cut by 7 bases, the J end by 5 bases, with 17 bases between. CDR3 length equals 14 residues. This chain's CDR3 is CASMRAGYAETQYF. In DNA form, the CDR3 reads TGTGCCAGTATGAGGGCGGGGTATGCGGAGACCCAGTACTTC.

V usage is TRBV5-1 and J usage is TRBJ2-5; a possible D gene is TRBD2 (5 bases). This CDR3 contains 15 residues. Germline V gene lookup returns CDR1 SGHRS and CDR2 YFSETQ. The V end lost 4 bases, the J end lost 5 bases, and 18 bases lay between the germline ends. Here the CDR3 DNA reads TGCGCCAGCAGCCCCGGAGGCTACGTGGACGAGACCCAGTACTTC. The encoded protein is CASSPGGYVDETQYF.

The chain combines TRBV6-2 or TRBV6-3 with TRBJ1-6; D might be TRBD1 (6 bases). The CDR3 loop spans 14 amino acids. Per germline, CDR1 MNHEY and CDR2 SVGEGT. Trimming shortened V by 5 bases and J by 9 bases, and 14 bases separated the two germline ends. DNA of the CDR3: TGTGCCAGCAGTCGGACCTCAGGGGCTTCACCCCTCCACTTT. It specifies CASSRTSGASPLHF.

The chain couples TRBV19 to TRBJ2-3, with D perhaps TRBD1 (5 bases). Trimming cost V 3 bases and J 2 bases, with 12 bases left between them. The germline V gene encodes CDR1 LNHDA and CDR2 SQIVND (reference sequence). The CDR3 spans 15 residues. CDR3 sequence: CASSIGQGLTDTQYF. In DNA, the CDR3 is TGTGCCAGTAGTATCGGTCAGGGCCTCACAGATACGCAGTATTTT.